The rows below give T cell receptor beta chains drawn from one sample of a study of blood T cell repertoires in COVID-19. TCRdb's copy holds only in-frame clones and misses some; the assay was immunoSEQ multiplex PCR. The sample has some 320,000 clones, about 85% seen once. Sequenced material: PBMCs or T cells enriched from blood (not recorded which). These receptors originate from a woman between 25 and 40 years old who had been exposed to COVID-19. Both conserved end residues are part of each CDR3. The D gene is left open where the match is weak. Clone size is given for some rows only: seen once, a few or many times, or a class if the clone is expanded.

size,V,J,D,CDR3,DNA
-,TRBV4-1,TRBJ1-5,TRBD1,CASSQESGGRQPQHF,TGCGCCAGCAGCCAAGAATCAGGGGGCAGGCAGCCCCAGCATTTT
-,TRBV4-1,TRBJ2-1,TRBD1,CASSQGGTGPYNEQFF,TGCGCCAGCAGCCAAGGCGGGACAGGGCCTTACAATGAGCAGTTCTTC
-,TRBV20-1,TRBJ2-1,-,CSAKNSFTQFF,TGCAGTGCTAAAAATAGCTTTACGCAGTTCTTC
-,TRBV18,TRBJ1-3,TRBD1,CASSPLGQGARSGNTIYF,TGTGCCAGCTCACCACTGGGACAGGGGGCCCGTTCGGGAAACACCATATATTTT
-,TRBV6-5,TRBJ2-7,-,CASSYSTQGYYEQYF,TGTGCCAGCAGTTACTCGACTCAGGGCTACTACGAGCAGTACTTC
-,TRBV7-2,TRBJ1-5,TRBD1,CASSPGTGASMNQPQHF,TGTGCCAGCAGTCCCGGGACAGGGGCGTCCATGAATCAGCCCCAGCATTTT
-,TRBV7-9,TRBJ2-7,-,CASSLQASYEQYF,TGTGCCAGCAGCTTACAGGCATCCTACGAGCAGTACTTC
-,TRBV5-8,TRBJ2-2,-,CASSLGRAGELFF,TGTGCCAGCAGCTTAGGGCGGGCCGGGGAGCTGTTTTTT
many,TRBV27,TRBJ1-2,-,CASRAGGRPYGYTF,TGTGCCAGTCGAGCGGGGGGCCGACCCTATGGCTACACCTTC
-,TRBV5-6,TRBJ1-1,-,CASSLGLKNTEAFF,TGTGCCAGCAGCTTGGGACTCAAGAACACTGAAGCTTTCTTT
-,TRBV7-9,TRBJ1-1,TRBD1,CASTGGTEAFF,TGTGCCAGCACAGGGGGCACTGAAGCTTTCTTT
few,TRBV18,TRBJ2-7,TRBD1,CASSLRQGRTYEQYF,TGTGCCAGCTCTCTCAGACAGGGTAGGACCTACGAGCAGTACTTC
-,TRBV30,TRBJ1-2,-,CAWTRSYGYTF,TGTGCCTGGACGCGGAGCTACGGCTACACCTTC
-,TRBV5-1,TRBJ1-2,TRBD1,CASSPQGQLNYGYTF,TGCGCCAGCAGCCCTCAGGGACAGCTCAACTATGGCTACACCTTC
-,TRBV10-3,TRBJ2-3,-,CATTRDGSAADTQYF,TGTGCCACTACAAGGGACGGGAGTGCGGCAGATACGCAGTATTTT
once,TRBV2,TRBJ2-7,TRBD1,CASSEIRQGINEQYF,TGTGCCAGCAGCGAGATCCGACAGGGGATAAACGAGCAGTACTTC
-,TRBV5-1,TRBJ2-3,TRBD2,CASSLEGGPSDTQYF,TGCGCCAGCAGCTTGGAGGGAGGGCCCTCAGATACGCAGTATTTT
-,TRBV5-6,TRBJ2-1,-,CASSFMAGAGNEQFF,TGTGCCAGCAGCTTTATGGCGGGTGCAGGCAATGAGCAGTTCTTC
-,TRBV13,TRBJ1-4,TRBD1,CASSLGSGGLFF,TGTGCCAGCAGCTTAGGCTCAGGGGGACTGTTTTTT
-,TRBV15,TRBJ2-3,TRBD2,CATSSLGASGRPTDTQYF,TGTGCCACCAGCAGCCTCGGGGCTAGCGGGAGGCCCACAGATACGCAGTATTTT